The clone carrying this T cell receptor (beta chain) has a count of ten or more. Its antigen is as yet unknown. Sequencing used cDNA as its template, made by extracting RNA and reverse transcribing it. TCRdb's copy holds only in-frame clones and misses some; the assay was immunoSEQ multiplex PCR. The sample contains roughly 200,000 clones, approximately 47% of which appear only once. Treatment given: oral pan-JAK inhibitor, 5-10 mg twice daily. Sorting of CD4+ and CD8+ T cells was performed on PBMCs. This record comes from a study of CD8+ T cells in alopecia areata. Study-level information: Treatment of the treated patients consisted of oral tofacitinib, 5 to 10 mg twice daily. Affected scalp percentage gauged treated patients' severity.

Study conclusions and caveats: Many expanded lesional clones remained in scalp and blood on tofacitinib.

This CDR3 spans 13 amino acids. The germline CDR1 and CDR2 sequences are MNHNS and SASEGT. The V segment lost 5 bases and the J segment 5 bases; nucleotides outside the gene matches: 3. The TCR comes from a human donor with alopecia areata. The chain uses TRBV6-1 and TRBJ2-4; 7 bases are a match to TRBD1. This material consisted of CD4+ T cells sorted from blood, taken around week 37, from a patient treated with tofacitinib. The CDR3 is CASSRDRENIQYF. The CDR3 nucleotides are TGTGCCAGCAGTCGGGACAGAGAAAACATTCAGTACTTC.